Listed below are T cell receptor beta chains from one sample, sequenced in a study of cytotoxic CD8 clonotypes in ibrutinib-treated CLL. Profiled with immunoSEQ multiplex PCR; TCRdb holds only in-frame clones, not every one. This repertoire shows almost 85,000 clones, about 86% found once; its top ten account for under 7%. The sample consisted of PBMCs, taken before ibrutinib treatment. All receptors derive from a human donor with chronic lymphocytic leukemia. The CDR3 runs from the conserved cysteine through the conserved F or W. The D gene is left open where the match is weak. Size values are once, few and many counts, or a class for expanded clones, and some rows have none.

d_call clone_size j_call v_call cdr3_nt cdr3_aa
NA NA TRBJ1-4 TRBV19 TGTGCCAGTAGTATGTCCTTCTCTGAAAAACTGTTTTTT CASSMSFSEKLFF
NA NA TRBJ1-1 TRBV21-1 TGTGCCAGCGAAATTAACAGGGGGAGGAACACTGAAGCTTTCTTT CASEINRGRNTEAFF
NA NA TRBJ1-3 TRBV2 TGTGCCAGCAGCCAGAACTCTGGAAACACCATATATTTT CASSQNSGNTIYF
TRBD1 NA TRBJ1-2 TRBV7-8 TGTGCCAGCAGCGCGAGACAGGGCTATGGCTACACCTTC CASSARQGYGYTF
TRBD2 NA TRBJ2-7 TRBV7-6 TGTGCCAGCAGCGTGACTAGCGGGAGAGGGGACTACGAGCAGTACTTC CASSVTSGRGDYEQYF
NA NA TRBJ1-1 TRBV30 TGTGCCGGGAAACAGGGAGGAAACACTGAAGCTTTCTTT CAGKQGGNTEAFF
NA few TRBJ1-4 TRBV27 TGTGCCAGCAGTTTACAGGGAGAAGAAAAACTGTTTTTT CASSLQGEEKLFF
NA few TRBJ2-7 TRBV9 TGTGCCAGCAGTAAGGGGTTCGGCTTAGCCTACGAGCAGTACTTC CASSKGFGLAYEQYF
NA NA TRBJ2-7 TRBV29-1 TGCAGCGTTGCAGGGGCGGGTGAGCAGTACTTC CSVAGAGEQYF
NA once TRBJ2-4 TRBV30 TGTGCCTGGACCCAAAGGGAAAACATTCAGTACTTC CAWTQRENIQYF
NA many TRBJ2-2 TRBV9 TGTGCCAGCAGCGGGACACTCGCGAACACCGGGGAGCTGTTTTTT CASSGTLANTGELFF
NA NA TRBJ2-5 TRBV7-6 TGTGCCAGCAGCCAAAGGAGGGCCCGGGCGGAGGAGACCCAGTACTTC CASSQRRARAEETQYF